This is a list of T cell receptor beta chains from one sample in a study of T-cell reconstitution after alpha-beta-depleted transplantation in children. In TCRdb, the PCR reads were re-called with MiXCR into one record per CDR3 protein. The data contain roughly 590,000 distinct CDR3 sequences, over 15% of them singletons. The sample in question was PBMCs from the stem cell graft donor, obtained from the stem cell graft. The receptor source for this set is a human donor who donated a stem cell graft to a child with acute myeloid leukemia. Each CDR3 is given with its conserved first and last residue. D genes are given only for firm matches. Clone size is not always given. Where it is, it says once, few, many or a class for expanded clones.

CASSSGTGSEAFF TGTGCCAGCAGTTCCGGGACAGGGTCGGAAGCTTTCTTT TRBD1 many TRBJ1-1 TRBV5-5
CASSSYRTGLQETQYF TGTGCCAGTAGTTCGTATAGGACAGGGCTGCAAGAGACCCAGTACTTC TRBD1 NA TRBJ2-5 TRBV19
CASSLTGQGSTGELFF TGTGCCAGCAGCTTAACTGGACAGGGGAGCACCGGGGAGCTGTTTTTT TRBD1 NA TRBJ2-2 TRBV7-2
CATSRETGKNRPLHF TGTGCCACCAGCAGAGAGACCGGAAAAAATCGTCCCCTCCACTTT NA few TRBJ1-6 TRBV15
CASSSATDSGNTIYF TGTGCCAGCAGTTCAGCTACGGACTCTGGAAACACCATATATTTT NA NA TRBJ1-3 TRBV12-3/TRBV12-4
CASSLVRTGGTDTQYF TGTGCCAGCAGCTTAGTTCGGACAGGGGGCACAGATACGCAGTATTTT TRBD1 few TRBJ2-3 TRBV13
CSARRDRMNTEAFF TGCAGTGCTAGACGGGACAGAATGAACACTGAAGCTTTCTTT TRBD1 many TRBJ1-1 TRBV20-1
CSARMAGYTGELFF TGCAGTGCTAGAATGGCAGGCTACACCGGGGAGCTGTTTTTT NA NA TRBJ2-2 TRBV20-1
CASRTDRLQETQYF TGTGCCAGCAGGACTGACAGACTCCAAGAGACCCAGTACTTC NA NA TRBJ2-5 TRBV12-3/TRBV12-4
CSARDWGTGMTGELFF TGCAGTGCTAGAGATTGGGGGACAGGGATGACCGGGGAGCTGTTTTTT TRBD1 NA TRBJ2-2 TRBV20-1
CASSYPRGSRGTYEQYF TGTGCCAGCAGTTACCCAAGAGGTAGCCGGGGGACCTACGAGCAGTACTTC NA NA TRBJ2-7 TRBV6-5
CASSLGGRGQKANEQFF TGTGCCAGCAGTTTGGGGGGGAGAGGCCAGAAGGCCAATGAGCAGTTCTTC TRBD2 many TRBJ2-1 TRBV12-3/TRBV12-4
CSATFLTSGVNNEQFF TGCAGTGCGACGTTTCTAACTAGCGGGGTAAACAATGAGCAGTTCTTC TRBD2 many TRBJ2-1 TRBV20-1
CASSPSGGAIYSTDTQYF TGTGCCAGCAGCCCTAGCGGGGGGGCCATCTATAGCACAGATACGCAGTATTTT TRBD2 many TRBJ2-3 TRBV7-2
CATSIGLAEGTDTQYF TGTGCCACCAGCATTGGACTAGCGGAGGGCACAGATACGCAGTATTTT TRBD2 many TRBJ2-3 TRBV15
CASSLAGRGSAGELFF TGTGCCAGCAGCTTAGCCGGAAGGGGGTCTGCCGGGGAGCTGTTTTTT NA many TRBJ2-2 TRBV7-7
CATSRVGGYSNEQFF TGTGCCACCAGCAGAGTGGGGGGCTATTCCAATGAGCAGTTCTTC NA few TRBJ2-1 TRBV15
CAISTLEFGQGQAFF TGTGCCATCAGTACCTTAGAATTCGGACAGGGGCAAGCTTTCTTT TRBD1 few TRBJ1-1 TRBV10-3
CSARPDLDRVHTYEQYF TGCAGTGCTCGCCCGGACTTGGACAGGGTCCATACCTACGAGCAGTACTTC TRBD1 many TRBJ2-7 TRBV20-1
CSAKRGASETQYF TGCAGTGCTAAGCGGGGGGCCTCGGAGACCCAGTACTTC TRBD2 NA TRBJ2-5 TRBV20-1
CASSLSFGPSLSEQFF TGCGCCAGCAGCTTGTCGTTCGGACCGAGCCTCAGTGAGCAGTTCTTC NA few TRBJ2-1 TRBV5-1
CASSLLHGEAFF TGTGCCAGCAGCCTACTACACGGCGAAGCTTTCTTT NA many TRBJ1-1 TRBV28
CASSQVGPSGYTF TGCGCCAGCAGCCAAGTTGGGCCTAGTGGCTACACCTTC NA many TRBJ1-2 TRBV4-1
CASSQDRAGILYGYTF TGTGCCAGCAGCCAAGACAGGGCAGGGATACTCTATGGCTACACCTTC NA NA TRBJ1-2 TRBV4-2
CASSLAGTGNADTQYF TGCGCCAGCAGCTTGGCCGGGACAGGGAACGCAGATACGCAGTATTTT TRBD1 NA TRBJ2-3 TRBV5-1
CASTSPGPYEQYF TGTGCCAGCACCTCTCCAGGACCCTACGAGCAGTACTTC NA few TRBJ2-7 TRBV7-2
CASSLKNSPLHF TGTGCCAGCAGTTTAAAGAATTCACCCCTCCACTTT NA few TRBJ1-6 TRBV12-3/TRBV12-4
CASRHPGLVDAPQFF TGTGCCAGCAGGCACCCGGGACTAGTAGACGCCCCGCAGTTCTTC TRBD2 few TRBJ2-1 TRBV12-3/TRBV12-4
CSARLPTTPGPRTAEAFF TGCAGTGCTAGACTCCCCACCACCCCGGGACCGCGAACTGCTGAAGCTTTCTTT NA NA TRBJ1-1 TRBV20-1
CSVDEGAETQYF TGCAGCGTTGATGAGGGGGCGGAGACCCAGTACTTC TRBD1 NA TRBJ2-5 TRBV29-1
CSVQEAGGADTQYF TGCAGCGTACAAGAAGCAGGGGGAGCAGATACGCAGTATTTT TRBD1 few TRBJ2-3 TRBV29-1
CSVDVRAEQFF TGCAGCGTTGACGTGCGAGCTGAGCAGTTCTTC NA many TRBJ2-1 TRBV29-1
CSARATILLAVGTDTQYF TGCAGTGCTAGAGCCACTATCCTACTAGCGGTGGGCACAGATACGCAGTATTTT TRBD2 many TRBJ2-3 TRBV20-1
CATSDLEGVGQETQYF TGTGCCACCAGTGATTTGGAGGGGGTCGGGCAAGAGACCCAGTACTTC NA NA TRBJ2-5 TRBV24-1
CASTVGSNTEAFF TGTGCCAGTACGGTTGGAAGCAACACTGAAGCTTTCTTT NA NA TRBJ1-1 TRBV11-3
CASSLGVAGEFF TGTGCCAGCAGCCTGGGGGTAGCGGGGGAGTTCTTC TRBD2 NA TRBJ2-1 TRBV7-9
CASSSGTSGVETQYF TGTGCCAGCAGTTCCGGGACTAGCGGGGTTGAGACGCAGTATTTT TRBD2 many TRBJ2-3 TRBV12-3/TRBV12-4
CASSWRGGDTGELFF TGTGCCAGCAGCTGGAGGGGAGGCGACACCGGGGAGCTGTTTTTT NA NA TRBJ2-2 TRBV7-9
CASSSDGVGITGELFF TGTGCCAGCAGCTCGGACGGGGTAGGGATCACCGGGGAGCTGTTTTTT NA NA TRBJ2-2 TRBV7-9
CASSSGTSGGQNEQFF TGTGCCAGCAGTTCCGGGACTAGCGGGGGTCAGAATGAGCAGTTCTTC TRBD2 few TRBJ2-1 TRBV7-2
CASSARTSGGASYNEQFF TGTGCCAGCAGCGCCAGGACTAGCGGGGGGGCCTCCTACAATGAGCAGTTCTTC TRBD2 many TRBJ2-1 TRBV11-2
CAMGPGLYGYTF TGTGCCATGGGCCCGGGCCTCTATGGCTACACCTTC NA once TRBJ1-2 TRBV13
CSAPGAGGYANEQFF TGCAGTGCTCCAGGGGCGGGGGGGTATGCAAATGAGCAGTTCTTC TRBD2 many TRBJ2-1 TRBV20-1
CATSDLWDGPQDTQYF TGTGCCACCAGTGATTTGTGGGACGGGCCACAAGATACGCAGTATTTT NA few TRBJ2-3 TRBV24-1
CAWSSTGGTALYGYTF TGTGCCTGGAGTTCGACGGGGGGGACAGCCCTATATGGCTACACCTTC TRBD1 many TRBJ1-2 TRBV30
CASSPREGNKNIQYF TGTGCCAGCAGCCCCCGGGAAGGGAATAAAAACATTCAGTACTTC NA NA TRBJ2-4 TRBV5-6
CATTSGGSSRDIQYF TGTGCCACCACTAGCGGGGGGTCCTCCAGGGACATTCAGTACTTC TRBD2 NA TRBJ2-4 TRBV7-2
CASRLQGAEPQHF TGTGCCAGCAGGCTACAGGGGGCGGAGCCCCAGCATTTT TRBD1 few TRBJ1-5 TRBV12-3/TRBV12-4
CSARASRGRVNQPQHF TGCAGTGCTAGGGCGTCCAGGGGGCGAGTGAATCAGCCCCAGCATTTT TRBD1 many TRBJ1-5 TRBV20-1
CASSFYTSSLYGYTF TGTGCCAGCAGTTTCTATACGAGTTCCCTCTATGGCTACACCTTC NA few TRBJ1-2 TRBV12-3/TRBV12-4
CSARDPDSGTQYF TGCAGTGCTAGAGATCCCGACTCCGGGACGCAGTATTTT NA few TRBJ2-3 TRBV20-1
CASGGNRALWDEQFF TGTGCCAGCGGAGGGAACAGAGCCCTTTGGGATGAGCAGTTCTTC NA few TRBJ2-1 TRBV7-9
CASSPRRGPETQYF TGTGCCAGCAGCCCCCGCAGGGGGCCGGAGACCCAGTACTTC TRBD1 NA TRBJ2-5 TRBV7-2
CASSESVTRVGSNQPQHF TGTGCCAGCAGTGAGTCGGTCACGAGGGTAGGAAGCAATCAGCCCCAGCATTTT NA NA TRBJ1-5 TRBV6-4
CASSLRTGGIGYNEQFF TGTGCCAGCAGCTTAAGGACAGGGGGCATTGGCTACAATGAGCAGTTCTTC TRBD1 few TRBJ2-1 TRBV13
CASSLGSGGYDEQFF TGCGCCAGCAGCTTGGGGTCGGGCGGGTACGATGAGCAGTTCTTC NA once TRBJ2-1 TRBV5-1
CSASPGTGLNQPQHF TGCAGTGCTTCCCCCGGGACAGGTCTCAATCAGCCCCAGCATTTT TRBD1 many TRBJ1-5 TRBV20-1
CASGAGSGGRETQYF TGTGCCAGCGGAGCGGGTAGCGGGGGTCGGGAGACCCAGTACTTC TRBD2 many TRBJ2-5 TRBV7-2
CSARDGRSPPNYGYTF TGCAGTGCTAGAGATGGACGCTCTCCCCCTAACTATGGCTACACCTTC NA many TRBJ1-2 TRBV20-1
CSVDIEGRGYTF TGCAGCGTTGATATCGAGGGTCGGGGCTACACCTTC NA NA TRBJ1-2 TRBV29-1